A single T cell receptor (beta chain) is shown here with its context. Its antigen is undetermined. This entry is derived from a study of CD8+ T cells in alopecia areata. Study as a whole: Patients remained on tofacitinib for 6 to 18 months and then went 6 months without it. Study-level findings and limits: Scalp clonality and expanded CD8+ clones among the top 100 fell significantly with tofacitinib.

The length of the CDR3 is 14 residues. The germline V gene has CDR1 SGHAT and CDR2 FQNNGV. Trimming removed 1 base from V and 3 bases from J, with 10 bases in between. The sequencing template was cDNA reverse transcribed from extracted RNA. Method: immunoSEQ multiplex PCR; TCRdb's copy keeps in-frame clones and lacks some. The sample lists about 92,000 clones; roughly 45% were seen once. The treatment here: oral pan-JAK inhibitor, 5-10 mg twice daily. This sequence originates from a human donor with alopecia areata. The starting material was CD8+ T cells sorted from blood, obtained at week 24, from a patient treated with tofacitinib. This chain links TRBV11-2 with TRBJ2-7, with D uncertain. The CDR3 region is CASSLAFGVYEQYF. The CDR3 DNA reads TGTGCCAGCAGCTTAGCTTTTGGAGTCTACGAGCAGTACTTC.